The source of this T cell receptor beta chain is a study of blood T cell repertoires in COVID-19. Across the whole study: Samples taken during acute and convalescent COVID-19 were collected in the United States, Italy and Spain. From T cells, B-cell-depleted T cells, or PBMCs came the material, which was cDNA or gDNA.

As originally analysed: Estimates of nucleated cell counts were drawn from the amplification of reference gene primers. Sequencing used immunoSEQ multiplex PCR; TCRdb keeps in-frame clones, though not all of them. The DNA gave D and trimming, while V, J and clone size come from that table. The table includes some 260,000 clones, 79% detected once. V was clipped by 6 bases and J by 8 bases, with 17 bases between them. The CDR3 extends over 14 amino acids. Germline assignment: CDR1 MDHEN and CDR2 SYDVKM. The origin of this receptor is a woman aged 35 to 49 with active or convalescent COVID-19. The chain links TRBV28 to TRBJ1-5, with D possibly being TRBD1 (6 bases). The sample taken for sequencing was peripheral blood. The CDR3 coding sequence is TGTGCCAGCAGCCTCGGGACATCGATCAAGCCCCAGCATTTT. It encodes CASSLGTSIKPQHF.